This T cell receptor (beta chain) was documented in a study of patients and donors after allogeneic stem cell transplantation. V dropped 6 bases and J dropped 1 base, with 12 bases sitting between them. The CDR3 consists of 14 residues. From germline, CDR1 is SGHTA and CDR2 FQGNSA. This clonotype was picked up a small number of times. TCRdb used MiXCR to reprocess the RT-PCR reads, holding one entry per CDR3 protein. The sample shows over 400,000 distinct CDR3 sequences, 16% of them seen only once. The TCR comes from a human donor who was either an allogeneic HSCT recipient or a stem cell or donor lymphocyte infusion donor (not recorded which). It is not recorded whose cells these are; they may come from a transplant donor. The sequenced material came from blood, either unsorted or a sorted T cell fraction (not recorded which). This chain uses TRBV7-2 with TRBJ1-1; D is possibly TRBD1 (5 bases). CDR3 coding DNA: TGTGCCAGCAGGAGGGGTGGGGGGAACACTGAAGCTTTCTTT. Its protein product is CASRRGGGNTEAFF.